This T cell receptor beta chain was documented in a study of a mutant IDH1 vaccine in newly diagnosed glioma. Germline CDR1 is MGHRA and CDR2 is YSYEKL. CDR3 length: 14 amino acids. Time point here: baseline, week 1 (first vaccination visit). Treatment: pre-vaccination baseline after standard-of-care therapy. Produced via immunoSEQ multiplex PCR; TCRdb's table is partial and in-frame only. This sample has 30,000 to 40,000 clones, with under 80% found just once. There are a few counts of this clone. The junction and the germline gene differ at one end; a read error may be behind it. The chain uses TRBV4-1 and TRBJ2-7; D is perhaps TRBD2 (5 bases). The receptor comes from a middle-aged man with glioma. Some clones in this sample may be carry-over from other donors' samples. The sequenced sample was PBMCs, obtained from a glioma patient treated with radiotherapy, temozolomide or both. This CDR3 is CASSQDRRTYKQYF. The CDR3 DNA follows: TGCGCCAGCAGCCAAGATAGGAGGACCTACAAGCAGTACTTC.